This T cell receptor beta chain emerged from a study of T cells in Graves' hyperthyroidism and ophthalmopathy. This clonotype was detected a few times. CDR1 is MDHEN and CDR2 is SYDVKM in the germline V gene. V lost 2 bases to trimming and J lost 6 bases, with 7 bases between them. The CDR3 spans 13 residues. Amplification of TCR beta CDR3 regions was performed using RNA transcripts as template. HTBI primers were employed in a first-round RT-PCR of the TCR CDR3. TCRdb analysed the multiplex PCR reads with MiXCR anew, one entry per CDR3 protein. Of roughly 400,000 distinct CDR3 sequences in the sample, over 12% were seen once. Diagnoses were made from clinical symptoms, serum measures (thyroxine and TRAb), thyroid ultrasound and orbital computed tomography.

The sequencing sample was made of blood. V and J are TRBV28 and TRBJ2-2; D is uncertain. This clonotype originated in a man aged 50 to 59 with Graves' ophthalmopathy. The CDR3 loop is CASSLDAAGELFF. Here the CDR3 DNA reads TGTGCCAGCAGTTTAGATGCCGCCGGGGAGCTGTTTTTT.